What follows are 5 T cell receptor beta chains derived from one specimen sequenced in a study of blood T cell repertoires in COVID-19. The method was immunoSEQ multiplex PCR; TCRdb's version includes in-frame clones alone and lacks a portion of them. This sample carries approximately 390,000 clones, approximately 90% of them seen once, and the ten largest clones take 10%. The material sequenced was PBMCs or T cells enriched from blood (not recorded which). The receptor set was obtained from a woman in her fifties or sixties who had recovered from COVID-19.

This chain joins TRBV10-3 and TRBJ1-3; tentatively, D is TRBD1 (6 bases). Trimming removed 4 bases from V and 1 base from J, with 11 bases in between. CDR1 and CDR2 from the germline V gene are ENHRY and SYGVKD. CDR3 length: 15 residues. Here the CDR3 reads CAISVGQSSGNTIYF. The CDR3 region has the DNA TGTGCCATCAGTGTCGGACAGTCTTCTGGAAACACCATATATTTT.

The chain employs TRBV19 and TRBJ2-1, with D perhaps matching TRBD1 (6 bases). Germline CDR1 is LNHDA and CDR2 is SQIVND (reference sequence). This CDR3 comprises 13 residues. The ends were cut back, 4 bases at V and 9 bases at J, with 13 bases in the middle. The CDR3 protein is CASSRAGVGEQFF. In DNA, the CDR3 is TGTGCCAGTAGTAGGGCAGGGGTAGGTGAGCAGTTCTTC. The full variable domain, its missing parts supplied by reference TRBV19 and TRBJ2-1, is DGGITQSPKYLFRKEGQNVTLSCEQNLNHDAMYWYRQDPGQGLRLIYYSQIVNDFQKGDIAEGYSVSREKKESFPLTVTSAQKNPTAFYLCASSRAGVGEQFFGPGTRLTVL.

J is TRBJ2-1 and V is TRBV5-6; 7 nucleotides match TRBD1. Trimming removed 5 bases from V and 7 bases from J; junction bases left unmatched: 9. CDR1 SGHDT and CDR2 YYEEEE come from the germline V gene. This CDR3 region has 14 residues. The CDR3 DNA reads TGTGCCAGCAGGTTTATGGGGACAGTGAATGAGCAGTTCTTC. Its translation: CASRFMGTVNEQFF.

V usage is TRBV4-1 and J usage is TRBJ1-2, with TRBD1 identical over 8 bases. The length of the CDR3 is 15 residues. V was pared by 2 bases and J by 1 base, with 3 bases of the junction left unmatched. The V gene's germline CDR1 is MGHRA and CDR2 YSYEKL. The CDR3, as DNA: TGCGCCAGCAGCCAACCAGGACAGGGTAACTATGGCTACACCTTC. This encodes CASSQPGQGNYGYTF.

The CDR3 region is CATSQGSGANVLTF. The CDR3, as DNA: TGTGCCACCTCGCAGGGCTCTGGGGCCAACGTCCTGACTTTC. V gene TRBV19 combines with J gene TRBJ2-6; D is possibly TRBD1 (5 bases). From germline, CDR1 is LNHDA and CDR2 SQIVND (reference sequence). The length of the CDR3 is 14 residues. The V and J ends lost 10 bases and 0 bases respectively, with 10 bases between them.